The rows below give T cell receptor beta chains drawn from one sample of a study of cytomegalovirus exposure and HLA in healthy donors. Using immunoSEQ multiplex PCR, the repertoire was profiled, and TCRdb retains in-frame clones only, with some absent. This table holds 100,000 to 150,000 clones, approximately 77% found once. The source material was PBMCs. All receptors derive from a woman aged 55-69 years in good health and CMV-seronegative. Both conserved end residues are part of each CDR3. The D gene is left open where the match is weak. Rows may omit the clone size; those that give it use once, few, many or a size class.

DNA | CDR3 | J | D | V | size
TGTGCCAGCGCACAGGCCGGCGGGACCTACGAGCAGTACTTC | CASAQAGGTYEQYF | TRBJ2-7 | - | TRBV6-5 | -
TGTGCCAGCAGCTTAGGAATACCCGCTAGGGGTGAAGCTTTCTTT | CASSLGIPARGEAFF | TRBJ1-1 | - | TRBV7-9 | -
TGTGCCAGTAGCCCCGGGAGGCAGGTTTGGGGCAATCAGCCCCAGCATTTT | CASSPGRQVWGNQPQHF | TRBJ1-5 | - | TRBV19 | -
TGCGCCAGCAGCTCGGGGGGACTAGCGGGGTTCGGTAGGGAGACCCAGTACTTC | CASSSGGLAGFGRETQYF | TRBJ2-5 | TRBD2 | TRBV4-1 | -
TGTGCCAGCAGTGACGGGGACAGAAGCACAGATACGCAGTATTTT | CASSDGDRSTDTQYF | TRBJ2-3 | TRBD1 | TRBV6-4 | -
TGTGCCAGCAGCTTAGGACGGTTCAGGAGGATGGGGAGCACAGATACGCAGTATTTT | CASSLGRFRRMGSTDTQYF | TRBJ2-3 | - | TRBV7-8 | -
TGTGCCAGCAGTTTCTGGACAGGGGGCTTCACTGAAGCTTTCTTT | CASSFWTGGFTEAFF | TRBJ1-1 | TRBD1 | TRBV27 | few
TGCGCCAGCAGCTGGGGACAGGGGGCAGACGAGCAGTACTTC | CASSWGQGADEQYF | TRBJ2-7 | TRBD1 | TRBV5-1 | -
TGTGCCAGCAGCTCAACCGCCCCCAGGGGGAGTCAGAGGGGATCACCCCTCCACTTT | CASSSTAPRGSQRGSPLHF | TRBJ1-6 | TRBD1 | TRBV13 | -
TGCAGCGTTGTGCCCGGGAACACTGAAGCTTTCTTT | CSVVPGNTEAFF | TRBJ1-1 | - | TRBV29-1 | -
TGTGCCAGCAGCTCAGGACAGGGGGCCTATGGCTACACCTTC | CASSSGQGAYGYTF | TRBJ1-2 | TRBD1 | TRBV7-6 | -
TGTGCCAGCAGTGAAGCCGGTGGTGAGCAGTACTTC | CASSEAGGEQYF | TRBJ2-7 | - | TRBV6-1 | -
TGTGCCTGGAGCCCGGGACAGGGGCACACTGAAGCTTTCTTT | CAWSPGQGHTEAFF | TRBJ1-1 | TRBD1 | TRBV30 | -
TGTGCCAGCAGCCTCAATAGACAGGCGCCGGGTGAAAAACTGTTTTTT | CASSLNRQAPGEKLFF | TRBJ1-4 | - | TRBV7-2 | -
TGTGCCAGTAAAGGGACAGGGGGGAACACTGAAGCTTTCTTT | CASKGTGGNTEAFF | TRBJ1-1 | TRBD1 | TRBV19 | -
TGTGCCTGGAGCACAGGACAATCCACAGATACGCAGTATTTT | CAWSTGQSTDTQYF | TRBJ2-3 | - | TRBV30 | -
TGCGCCAGCAGCTCAACCTGGGTCGGGGGGGGTAGCACAGATACGCAGTATTTT | CASSSTWVGGGSTDTQYF | TRBJ2-3 | TRBD2 | TRBV5-1 | -
TGTGCCAGCAGCTGGGGGGAAGGGGGGGCCCCCTACGAGCAGTACTTC | CASSWGEGGAPYEQYF | TRBJ2-7 | - | TRBV7-8 | few
TGCGCCAGCAGCCTCGCGAGGTCTGAGACCCAGTACTTC | CASSLARSETQYF | TRBJ2-5 | - | TRBV4-1 | -
TGCGCCAGCAGCCAAGCAGGCCCCGGCACCAACACTGAAGCTTTCTTT | CASSQAGPGTNTEAFF | TRBJ1-1 | - | TRBV4-1 | few
TGTGCCAGCAGCCCCCCCGGAGGCGGGAGAACAGATACGCAGTATTTT | CASSPPGGGRTDTQYF | TRBJ2-3 | TRBD2 | TRBV11-3 | -
TGTGCCAGTAGTATCTGGCAGGGGGCGCCCGAGCAGTACTTC | CASSIWQGAPEQYF | TRBJ2-7 | TRBD1 | TRBV19 | -
TGTGCCAGCAGCTCGGACAGGGGAAATCAGCCCCAGCATTTT | CASSSDRGNQPQHF | TRBJ1-5 | TRBD1 | TRBV5-4 | -
TGCGCCAGCAGTGTTCGGGGGGCTGAGAACACTGAAGCTTTCTTT | CASSVRGAENTEAFF | TRBJ1-1 | - | TRBV10-2 | -
TGTGCCACCAGCGGGGGGGCCACCTACGAGCAGTACTTC | CATSGGATYEQYF | TRBJ2-7 | TRBD2 | TRBV6-4 | -
TGCAGCGCCCCGGGCGGGTCTTACTCCTACAATGAGCAGTTCTTC | CSAPGGSYSYNEQFF | TRBJ2-1 | - | TRBV29-1 | -
TGTGCCAGCAGTGTTGAGACACGAGTTAACACTGAAGCTTTCTTT | CASSVETRVNTEAFF | TRBJ1-1 | - | TRBV6-1 | -
TGTGCCAGCTCATCAGACAGGGGTGGTTTAAATGAGCAGTTCTTC | CASSSDRGGLNEQFF | TRBJ2-1 | TRBD1 | TRBV18 | -
TGTGCCAGCCGAACGCGACAGTTCTATGGCTACACCTTC | CASRTRQFYGYTF | TRBJ1-2 | - | TRBV6-5 | -
TGTGCCAGCAGTTCAATGGACAGTAAATACGCTGAAGCTTTCTTT | CASSSMDSKYAEAFF | TRBJ1-1 | - | TRBV28 | once
TGTGCCAGCAGCGTTACTAGCGGGAGAGGTGATACGCAGTATTTT | CASSVTSGRGDTQYF | TRBJ2-3 | TRBD2 | TRBV9 | -
TGTGCCAGTAGTATAGGCGGGACCCACCACTACGAGCAGTACTTC | CASSIGGTHHYEQYF | TRBJ2-7 | - | TRBV19 | -
TGTGCCAGCTCACCACCTCGGGGTCCCACCTACAATGAGCAGTTCTTC | CASSPPRGPTYNEQFF | TRBJ2-1 | - | TRBV18 | -
TGTGCCAGCAGTCCCCGACAGGGACAAGAGACCCAGTACTTC | CASSPRQGQETQYF | TRBJ2-5 | TRBD1 | TRBV27 | -
TGTGCCAGCAGCCCTGGGGGGGGAGTCAATGAGCAGTTCTTC | CASSPGGGVNEQFF | TRBJ2-1 | TRBD2 | TRBV9 | -
TGTGCCAGCAGTTCGACAGTCCAAGAGACCCAGTACTTC | CASSSTVQETQYF | TRBJ2-5 | - | TRBV27 | -
TGTGCCAGCAGTGGGGGCAGGGGGCTCAACGAGCAGTACTTC | CASSGGRGLNEQYF | TRBJ2-7 | TRBD1 | TRBV2 | -
TGTGCCAGCAGGGCAAATTACGAGCAGTACTTC | CASRANYEQYF | TRBJ2-7 | - | TRBV2 | -
TGTGCCAGCAGACGCGCGGTTGGAAGATCTGGGAGCTACGAGCAGTACTTC | CASRRAVGRSGSYEQYF | TRBJ2-7 | - | TRBV7-3 | -
TGTGCCAGCAGCGGGCCCCCTAGCCTCAATGAGCAGTTCTTC | CASSGPPSLNEQFF | TRBJ2-1 | - | TRBV9 | few
TGCGCCAGCAGCTTGAATCTAGCTAACTATGGCTACACCTTC | CASSLNLANYGYTF | TRBJ1-2 | - | TRBV5-1 | once
TGTGCCAGCAGTTTATGGGACGCGCGGGCCCCGAACACCGGGGAGCTGTTTTTT | CASSLWDARAPNTGELFF | TRBJ2-2 | - | TRBV28 | few
TGTGCCAGCAGCTCCCCTACAGGAACCTACGAGCAGTACTTC | CASSSPTGTYEQYF | TRBJ2-7 | - | TRBV5-4 | -
TGTGCCAGCAGTTACCGGGACAGCCACTATGGCTACACCTTC | CASSYRDSHYGYTF | TRBJ1-2 | TRBD1 | TRBV6-5 | -